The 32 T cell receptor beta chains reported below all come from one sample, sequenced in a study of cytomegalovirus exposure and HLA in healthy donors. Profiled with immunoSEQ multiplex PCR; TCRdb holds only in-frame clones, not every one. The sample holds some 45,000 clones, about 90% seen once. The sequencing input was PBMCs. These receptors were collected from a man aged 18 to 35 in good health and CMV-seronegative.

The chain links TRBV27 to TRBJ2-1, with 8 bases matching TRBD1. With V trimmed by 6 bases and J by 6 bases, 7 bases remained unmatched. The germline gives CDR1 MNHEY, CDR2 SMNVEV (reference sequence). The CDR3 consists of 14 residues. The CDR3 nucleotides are TGTGCCAGCAGACCCGGGACAGGAATCAATGAGCAGTTCTTC. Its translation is CASRPGTGINEQFF.

The CDR3, as DNA: TGTGCCAGCAGTGCCGGGACAGGGCGCAATCAGCCCCAGCATTTT. It specifies CASSAGTGRNQPQHF. The V and J genes are TRBV6-1 and TRBJ1-5; 9 nucleotides line up with TRBD1. The CDR3 covers 15 residues. Trimming took 4 bases from V and 2 from J; bases not matched to a gene: 3. Germline CDR1 reads MNHNS; CDR2 reads SASEGT.

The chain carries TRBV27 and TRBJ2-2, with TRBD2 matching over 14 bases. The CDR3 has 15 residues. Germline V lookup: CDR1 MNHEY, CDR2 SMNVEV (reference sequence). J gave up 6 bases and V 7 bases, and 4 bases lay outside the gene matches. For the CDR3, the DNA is TGTGCCAGCACGAAGGGACTAGCGGGAGCCGGGGAGCTGTTTTTT. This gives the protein CASTKGLAGAGELFF.

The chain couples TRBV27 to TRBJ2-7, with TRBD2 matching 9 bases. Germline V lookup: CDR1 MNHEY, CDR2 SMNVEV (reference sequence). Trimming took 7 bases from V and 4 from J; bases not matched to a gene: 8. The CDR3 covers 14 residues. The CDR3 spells CASTSAGGLYEQYF. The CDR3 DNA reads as TGTGCCAGCACCTCGGCGGGAGGGCTGTACGAGCAGTACTTC.

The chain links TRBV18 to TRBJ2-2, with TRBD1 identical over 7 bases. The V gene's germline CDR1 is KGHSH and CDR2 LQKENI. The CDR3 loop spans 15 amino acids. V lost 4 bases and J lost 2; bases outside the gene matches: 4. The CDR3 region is CASSRGQINTGELFF. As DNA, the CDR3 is TGTGCCAGCTCACGGGGACAGATAAACACCGGGGAGCTGTTTTTT. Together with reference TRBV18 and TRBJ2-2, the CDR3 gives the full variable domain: NAGVMQNPRHLVRRRGQEARLRCSPMKGHSHVYWYRQLPEEGLKFMVYLQKENIIDESGMPKERFSAEFPKEGPSILRIQQVVRGDSAAYFCASSRGQINTGELFFGEGSRLTVL.

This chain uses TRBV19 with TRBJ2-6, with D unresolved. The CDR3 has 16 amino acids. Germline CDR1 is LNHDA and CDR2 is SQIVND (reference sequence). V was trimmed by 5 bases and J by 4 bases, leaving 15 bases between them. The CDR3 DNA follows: TGTGCCAGTAGTCCGCACAGTTCGGTCGGGGCCAACGTCCTGACTTTC. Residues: CASSPHSSVGANVLTF.

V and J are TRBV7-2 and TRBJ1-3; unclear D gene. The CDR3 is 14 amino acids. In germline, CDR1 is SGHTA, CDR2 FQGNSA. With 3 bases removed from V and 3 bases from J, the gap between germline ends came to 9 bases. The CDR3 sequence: CASSFSSDGNTIYF. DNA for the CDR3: TGTGCCAGCAGCTTCTCCAGCGATGGAAACACCATATATTTT.

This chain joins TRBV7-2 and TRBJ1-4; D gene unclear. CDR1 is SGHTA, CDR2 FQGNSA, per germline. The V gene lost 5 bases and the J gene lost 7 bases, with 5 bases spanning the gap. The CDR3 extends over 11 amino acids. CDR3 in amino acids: CASSRSEKLFF. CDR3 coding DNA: TGTGCCAGCAGCCGGTCTGAAAAACTGTTTTTT. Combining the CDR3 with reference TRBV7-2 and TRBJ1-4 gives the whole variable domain GAGVSQSPSNKVTEKGKDVELRCDPISGHTALYWYRQSLGQGLEFLIYFQGNSAPDKSGLPSDRFSAERTGGSVSTLTIQRTQQEDSAVYLCASSRSEKLFFGSGTQLSVL.

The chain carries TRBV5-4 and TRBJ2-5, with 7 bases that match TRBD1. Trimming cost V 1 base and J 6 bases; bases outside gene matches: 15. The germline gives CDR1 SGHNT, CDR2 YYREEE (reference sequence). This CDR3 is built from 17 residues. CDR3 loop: CASSLPQGDVLKKTQYF. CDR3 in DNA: TGTGCCAGCAGCTTGCCCCAGGGGGATGTACTTAAGAAGACCCAGTACTTC. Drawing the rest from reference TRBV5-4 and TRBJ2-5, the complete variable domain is ETGVTQSPTHLIKTRGQQVTLRCSSQSGHNTVSWYQQALGQGPQFIFQYYREEENGRGNFPPRFSGLQFPNYSSELNVNALELDDSALYLCASSLPQGDVLKKTQYFGPGTRLLVL.

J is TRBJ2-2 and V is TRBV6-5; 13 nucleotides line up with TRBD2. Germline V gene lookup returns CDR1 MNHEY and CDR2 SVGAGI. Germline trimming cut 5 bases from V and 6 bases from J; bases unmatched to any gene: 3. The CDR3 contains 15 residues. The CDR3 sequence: CASSGLAGVPGELFF. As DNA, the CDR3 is TGTGCCAGCAGTGGACTAGCGGGAGTCCCCGGGGAGCTGTTTTTT.

CDR3 protein: CASSRPPGQGNNEQFF. The CDR3 DNA follows: TGTGCCAGCAGTCGCCCCCCGGGACAGGGGAACAATGAGCAGTTCTTC. The V and J genes are TRBV7-9 and TRBJ2-1; 10 bases line up with TRBD1. Trimming at V came to 6 bases and at J to 5 bases, leaving 10 bases not matched to a gene. This CDR3 region has 16 residues. From germline, CDR1 is SEHNR and CDR2 FQNEAQ (reference sequence). The entire variable domain, with the rest obtained from reference TRBV7-9 and TRBJ2-1, is as follows: DTGVSQNPRHKITKRGQNVTFRCDPISEHNRLYWYRQTLGQGPEFLTYFQNEAQLEKSRLLSDRFSAERPKGSFSTLEIQRTEQGDSAMYLCASSRPPGQGNNEQFFGPGTRLTVL.

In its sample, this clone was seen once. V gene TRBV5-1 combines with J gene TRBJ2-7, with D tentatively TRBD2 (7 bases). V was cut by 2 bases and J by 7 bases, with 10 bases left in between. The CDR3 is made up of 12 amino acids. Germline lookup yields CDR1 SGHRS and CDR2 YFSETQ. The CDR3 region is CASSFGGREQYF. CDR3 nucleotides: TGCGCCAGCAGCTTCGGGGGGCGGGAGCAGTACTTC.

The CDR3, as DNA: TGTGCCAGCAGCTTTTCAGAGGGCACTGAAGCTTTCTTT. It codes for CASSFSEGTEAFF. The chain uses TRBV11-2 and TRBJ1-1; D not certain. The V gene lost 3 bases and the J gene lost 4 bases, with 9 bases spanning the gap. The CDR3 loop spans 13 amino acids. The V gene's germline CDR1 is SGHAT and CDR2 FQNNGV.

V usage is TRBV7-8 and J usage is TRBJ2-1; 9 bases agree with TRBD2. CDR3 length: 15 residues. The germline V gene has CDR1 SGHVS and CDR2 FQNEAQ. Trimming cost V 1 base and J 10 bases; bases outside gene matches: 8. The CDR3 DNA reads TGTGCCAGCAGCTTAGGCGCGGGGGGGCGTTGGGAGCAGTTCTTC. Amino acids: CASSLGAGGRWEQFF. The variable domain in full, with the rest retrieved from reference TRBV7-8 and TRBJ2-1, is GAGVSQSPRYKVAKRGQDVALRCDPISGHVSLFWYQQALGQGPEFLTYFQNEAQLDKSGLPSDRFFAERPEGSVSTLKIQRTQQEDSAVYLCASSLGAGGRWEQFFGPGTRLTVL.

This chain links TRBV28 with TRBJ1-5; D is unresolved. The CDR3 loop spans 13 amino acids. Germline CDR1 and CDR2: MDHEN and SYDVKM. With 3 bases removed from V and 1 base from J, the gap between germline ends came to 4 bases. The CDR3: CASSLESNQPQHF. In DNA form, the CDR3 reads TGTGCCAGCAGTTTGGAGAGCAATCAGCCCCAGCATTTT.

CDR3: CAIRNFSGTDVRYGYTF. The DNA for the CDR3 is TGTGCCATCAGAAACTTCTCGGGGACTGATGTTAGGTATGGCTACACCTTC. This sequence joins TRBV10-3 and TRBJ1-2; a possible D gene is TRBD1 (5 bases). Germline-derived CDR1 and CDR2 are ENHRY and SYGVKD. This CDR3 is 17 amino acids long. V was cut by 6 bases and J by 5 bases, with 25 bases left in between.

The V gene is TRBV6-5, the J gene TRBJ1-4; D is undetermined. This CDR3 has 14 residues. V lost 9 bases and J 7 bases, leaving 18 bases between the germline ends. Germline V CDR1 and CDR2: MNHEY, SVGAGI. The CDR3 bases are TGTGCCAGTCGCATGGGTGGGGAGAGTGAAAAACTGTTTTTT. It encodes CASRMGGESEKLFF.

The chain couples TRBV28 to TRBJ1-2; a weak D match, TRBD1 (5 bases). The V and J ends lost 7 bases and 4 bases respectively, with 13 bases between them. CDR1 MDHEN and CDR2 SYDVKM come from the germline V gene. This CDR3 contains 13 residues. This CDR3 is CASIPVGAYGYTF. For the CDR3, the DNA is TGTGCCAGCATCCCGGTAGGGGCCTATGGCTACACCTTC.

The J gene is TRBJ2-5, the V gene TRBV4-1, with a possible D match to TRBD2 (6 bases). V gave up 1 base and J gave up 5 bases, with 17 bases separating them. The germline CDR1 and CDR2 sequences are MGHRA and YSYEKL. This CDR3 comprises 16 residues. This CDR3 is CASSQGAREVEETQYF. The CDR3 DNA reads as TGCGCCAGCAGCCAAGGGGCCAGGGAGGTCGAGGAGACCCAGTACTTC.

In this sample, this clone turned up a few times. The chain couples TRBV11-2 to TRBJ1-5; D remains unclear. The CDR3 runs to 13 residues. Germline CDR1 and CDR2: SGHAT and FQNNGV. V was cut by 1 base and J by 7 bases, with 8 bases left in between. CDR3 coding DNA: TGTGCCAGCAGCTTAGTAGGAGAGCAGCCCCAGCATTTT. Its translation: CASSLVGEQPQHF.

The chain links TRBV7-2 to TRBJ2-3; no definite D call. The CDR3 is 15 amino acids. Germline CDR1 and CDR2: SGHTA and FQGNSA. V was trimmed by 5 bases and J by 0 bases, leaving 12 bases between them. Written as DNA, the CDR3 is TGTGCCAGCAGCATTAGAAGTTTGAGCACAGATACGCAGTATTTT. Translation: CASSIRSLSTDTQYF.

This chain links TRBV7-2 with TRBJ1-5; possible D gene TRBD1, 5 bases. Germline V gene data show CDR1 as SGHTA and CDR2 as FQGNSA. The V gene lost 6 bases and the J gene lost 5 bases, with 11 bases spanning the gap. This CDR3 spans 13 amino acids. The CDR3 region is CASRRDSDQPQHF. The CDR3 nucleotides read TGTGCCAGCAGACGCGACAGTGATCAGCCCCAGCATTTT.

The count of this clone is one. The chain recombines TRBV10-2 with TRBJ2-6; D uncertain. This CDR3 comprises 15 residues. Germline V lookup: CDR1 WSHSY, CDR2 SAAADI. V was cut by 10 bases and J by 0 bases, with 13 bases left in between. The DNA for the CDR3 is TGCGCCACAACCCCCCGAGACTCTGGGGCCAACGTCCTGACTTTC. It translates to CATTPRDSGANVLTF.

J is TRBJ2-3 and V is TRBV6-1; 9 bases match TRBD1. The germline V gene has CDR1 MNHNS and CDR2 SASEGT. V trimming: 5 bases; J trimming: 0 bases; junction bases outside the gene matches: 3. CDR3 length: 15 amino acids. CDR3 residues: CASSNGQGSTDTQYF. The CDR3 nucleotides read TGTGCCAGCAGTAACGGACAGGGGAGCACAGATACGCAGTATTTT.

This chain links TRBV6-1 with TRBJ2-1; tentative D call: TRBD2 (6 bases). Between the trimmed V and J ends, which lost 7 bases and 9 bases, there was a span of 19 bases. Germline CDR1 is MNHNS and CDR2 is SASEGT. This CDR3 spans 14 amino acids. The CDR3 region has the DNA TGTGCCAGCACCAAAAGGGAGGCTATCAGTGAGCAGTTCTTC. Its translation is CASTKREAISEQFF.

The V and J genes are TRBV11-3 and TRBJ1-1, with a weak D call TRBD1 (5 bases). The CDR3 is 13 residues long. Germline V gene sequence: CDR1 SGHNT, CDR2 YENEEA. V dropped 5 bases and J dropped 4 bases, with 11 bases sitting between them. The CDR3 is CASSHGGVTEAFF. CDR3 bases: TGTGCCAGCAGCCATGGGGGGGTCACTGAAGCTTTCTTT.

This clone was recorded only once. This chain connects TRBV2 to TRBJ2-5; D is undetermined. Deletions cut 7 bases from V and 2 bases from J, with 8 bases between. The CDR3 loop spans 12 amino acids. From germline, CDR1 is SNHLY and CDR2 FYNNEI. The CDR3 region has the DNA TGTGCCAGCAATCAGGTTCAAGAGACCCAGTACTTC. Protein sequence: CASNQVQETQYF.

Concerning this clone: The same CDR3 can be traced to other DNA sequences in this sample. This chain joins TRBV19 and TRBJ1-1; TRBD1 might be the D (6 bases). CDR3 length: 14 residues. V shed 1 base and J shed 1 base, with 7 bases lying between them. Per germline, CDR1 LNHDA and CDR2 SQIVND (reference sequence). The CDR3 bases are TGTGCCAGTAGTATAGGGACAGAGAACACTGAAGCTTTCTTT. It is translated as CASSIGTENTEAFF.

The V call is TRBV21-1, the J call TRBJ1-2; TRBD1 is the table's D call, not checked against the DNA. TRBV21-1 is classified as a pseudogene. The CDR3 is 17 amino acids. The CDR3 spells CASSKDRGTGGGYGYTF. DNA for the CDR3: TGTGCCAGCAGCAAAGATAGGGGGACAGGGGGCGGTTATGGCTACACCTTC.

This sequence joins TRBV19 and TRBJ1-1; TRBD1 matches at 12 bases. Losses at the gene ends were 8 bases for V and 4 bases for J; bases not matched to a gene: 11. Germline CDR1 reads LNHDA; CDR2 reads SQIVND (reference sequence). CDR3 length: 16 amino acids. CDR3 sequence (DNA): TGTGCCAGTGGGACCGGGACAGGGGGCTGGGGCACTGAAGCTTTCTTT. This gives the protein CASGTGTGGWGTEAFF. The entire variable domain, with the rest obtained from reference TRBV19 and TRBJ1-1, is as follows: DGGITQSPKYLFRKEGQNVTLSCEQNLNHDAMYWYRQDPGQGLRLIYYSQIVNDFQKGDIAEGYSVSREKKESFPLTVTSAQKNPTAFYLCASGTGTGGWGTEAFFGQGTRLTVV.

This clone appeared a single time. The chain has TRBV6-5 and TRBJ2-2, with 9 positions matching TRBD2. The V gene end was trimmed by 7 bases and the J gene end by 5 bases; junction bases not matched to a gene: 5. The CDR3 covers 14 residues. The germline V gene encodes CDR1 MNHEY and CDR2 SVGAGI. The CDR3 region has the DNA TGTGCCAGCATCGCGGGAGGGCCTACCGGGGAGCTGTTTTTT. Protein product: CASIAGGPTGELFF.

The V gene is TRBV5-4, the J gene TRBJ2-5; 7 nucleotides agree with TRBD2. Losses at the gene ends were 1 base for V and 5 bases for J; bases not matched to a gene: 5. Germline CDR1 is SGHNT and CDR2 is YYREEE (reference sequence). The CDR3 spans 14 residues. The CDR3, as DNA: TGTGCCAGCAGCTTGACGGGAGGAGAGGAGACCCAGTACTTC. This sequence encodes CASSLTGGEETQYF.